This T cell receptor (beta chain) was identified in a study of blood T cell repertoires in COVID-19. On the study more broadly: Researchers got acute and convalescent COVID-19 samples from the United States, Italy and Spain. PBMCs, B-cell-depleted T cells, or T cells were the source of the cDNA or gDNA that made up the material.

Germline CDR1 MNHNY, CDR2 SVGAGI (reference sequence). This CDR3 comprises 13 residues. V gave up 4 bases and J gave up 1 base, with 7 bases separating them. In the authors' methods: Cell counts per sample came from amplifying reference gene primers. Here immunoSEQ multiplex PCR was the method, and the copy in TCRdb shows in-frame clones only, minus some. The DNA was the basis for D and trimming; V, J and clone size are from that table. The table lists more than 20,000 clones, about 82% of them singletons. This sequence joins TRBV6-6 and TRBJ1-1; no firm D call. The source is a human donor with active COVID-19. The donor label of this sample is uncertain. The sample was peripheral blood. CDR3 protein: CASSSRQNTEAFF. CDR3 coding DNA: TGTGCCAGCAGTTCACGACAGAACACTGAAGCTTTCTTT.